This T cell receptor beta chain was recovered during a study of glioma-infiltrating T cells. Amplification of TCR alpha and beta CDR3 regions from RNA used iRepertoire nested multiplex PCR. For one-step reverse transcription and amplification, roughly 95-400 ng of tissue mRNA or PBMC total RNA was used. Via MiXCR, TCRdb re-called the multiplex PCR reads, giving one row per CDR3 protein. The sample has under 200,000 distinct CDR3 sequences, about 47% seen once. This clonotype was detected many times. At one of its ends the junction is not consistent with the germline gene, which may arise from a read error. The sequenced sample was glioma tissue, nonneoplastic brain tissue, or PBMCs (not recorded which). This receptor was obtained from a human donor with low-grade glioma or glioblastoma, undergoing nonglioma brain surgery, or in good health (not recorded which).

CDR3 in DNA: TGTGCCGGCAGTGGAAGCCAGGGGGTCTTCTACGAGCAGTACTTC. It is translated as CAGSGSQGVFYEQYF. The chain uses TRBV6-1 and TRBJ2-7; 7 nucleotides agree with TRBD1. The CDR3 totals 15 residues. Germline loops: CDR1 MNHNS, CDR2 SASEGT.